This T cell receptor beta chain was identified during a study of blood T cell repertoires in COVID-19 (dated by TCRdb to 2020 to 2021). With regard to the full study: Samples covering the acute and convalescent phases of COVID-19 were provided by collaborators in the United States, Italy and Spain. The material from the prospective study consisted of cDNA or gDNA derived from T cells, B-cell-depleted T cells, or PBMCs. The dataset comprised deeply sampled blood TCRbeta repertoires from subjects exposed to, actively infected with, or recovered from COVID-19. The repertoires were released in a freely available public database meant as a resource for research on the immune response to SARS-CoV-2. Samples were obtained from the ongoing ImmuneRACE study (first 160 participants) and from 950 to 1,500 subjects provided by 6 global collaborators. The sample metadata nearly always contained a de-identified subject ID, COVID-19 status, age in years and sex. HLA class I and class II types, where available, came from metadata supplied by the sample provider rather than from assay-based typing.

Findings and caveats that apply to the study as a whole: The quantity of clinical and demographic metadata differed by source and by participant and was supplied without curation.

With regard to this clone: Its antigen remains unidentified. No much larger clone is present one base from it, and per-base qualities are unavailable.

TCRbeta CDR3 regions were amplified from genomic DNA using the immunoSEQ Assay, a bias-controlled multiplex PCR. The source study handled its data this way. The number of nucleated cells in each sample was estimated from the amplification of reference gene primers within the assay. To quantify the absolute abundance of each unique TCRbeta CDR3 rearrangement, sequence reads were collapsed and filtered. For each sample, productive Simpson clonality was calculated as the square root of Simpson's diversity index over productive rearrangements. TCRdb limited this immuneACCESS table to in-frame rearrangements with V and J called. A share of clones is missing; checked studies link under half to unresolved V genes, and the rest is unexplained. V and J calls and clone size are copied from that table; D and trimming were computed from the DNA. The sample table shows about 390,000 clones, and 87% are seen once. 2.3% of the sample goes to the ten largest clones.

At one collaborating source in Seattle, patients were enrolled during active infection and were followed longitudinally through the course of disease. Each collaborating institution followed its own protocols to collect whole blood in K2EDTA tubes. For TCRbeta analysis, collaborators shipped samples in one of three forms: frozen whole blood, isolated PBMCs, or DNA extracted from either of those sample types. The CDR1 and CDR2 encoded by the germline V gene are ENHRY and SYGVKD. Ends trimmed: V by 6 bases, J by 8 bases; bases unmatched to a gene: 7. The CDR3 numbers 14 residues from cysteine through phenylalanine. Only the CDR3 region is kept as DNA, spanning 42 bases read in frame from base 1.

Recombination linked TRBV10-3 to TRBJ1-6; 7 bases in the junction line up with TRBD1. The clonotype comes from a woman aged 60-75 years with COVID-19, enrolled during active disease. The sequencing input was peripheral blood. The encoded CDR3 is CAIRETGMYSPLHF. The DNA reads TGTGCCATCAGGGAGACAGGGATGTATTCACCCCTCCACTTT.